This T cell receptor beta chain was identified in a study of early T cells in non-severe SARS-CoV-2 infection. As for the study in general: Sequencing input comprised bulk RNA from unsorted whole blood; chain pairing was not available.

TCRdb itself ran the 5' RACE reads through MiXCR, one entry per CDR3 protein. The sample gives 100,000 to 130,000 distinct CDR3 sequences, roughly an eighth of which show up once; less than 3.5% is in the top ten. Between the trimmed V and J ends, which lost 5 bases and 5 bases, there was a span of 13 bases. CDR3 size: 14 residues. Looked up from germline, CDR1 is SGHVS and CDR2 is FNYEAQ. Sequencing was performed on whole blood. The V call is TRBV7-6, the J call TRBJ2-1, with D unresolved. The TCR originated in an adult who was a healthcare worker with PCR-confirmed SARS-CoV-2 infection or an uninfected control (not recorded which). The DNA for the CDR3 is TGTGCCAGCAGCCACACATGGGTCGACAATGAGCAGTTCTTC. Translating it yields CASSHTWVDNEQFF.